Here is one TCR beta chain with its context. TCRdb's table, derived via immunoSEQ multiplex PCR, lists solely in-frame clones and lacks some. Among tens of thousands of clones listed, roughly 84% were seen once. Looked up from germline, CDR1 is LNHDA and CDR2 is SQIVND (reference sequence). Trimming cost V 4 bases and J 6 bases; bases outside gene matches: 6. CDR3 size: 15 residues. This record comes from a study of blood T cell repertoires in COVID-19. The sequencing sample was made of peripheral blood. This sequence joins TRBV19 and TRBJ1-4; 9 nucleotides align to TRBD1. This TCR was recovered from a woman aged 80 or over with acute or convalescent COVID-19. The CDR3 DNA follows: TGTGCCAGTAGTACCCTTCGGACAGGGGATGAAAAACTGTTTTTT. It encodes CASSTLRTGDEKLFF.